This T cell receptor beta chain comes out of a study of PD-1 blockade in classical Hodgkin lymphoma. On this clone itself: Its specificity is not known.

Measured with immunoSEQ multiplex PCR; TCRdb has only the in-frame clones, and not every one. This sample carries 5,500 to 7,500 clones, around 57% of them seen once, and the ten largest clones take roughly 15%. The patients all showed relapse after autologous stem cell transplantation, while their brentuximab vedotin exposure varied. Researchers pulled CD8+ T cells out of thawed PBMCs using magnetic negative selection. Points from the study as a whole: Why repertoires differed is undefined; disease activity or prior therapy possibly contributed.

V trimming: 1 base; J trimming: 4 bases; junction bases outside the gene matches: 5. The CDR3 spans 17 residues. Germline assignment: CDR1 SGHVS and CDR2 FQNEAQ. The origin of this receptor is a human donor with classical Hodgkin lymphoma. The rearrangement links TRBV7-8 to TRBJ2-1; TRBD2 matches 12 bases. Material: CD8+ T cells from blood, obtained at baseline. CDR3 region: CASSLGASGRVYNEQFF. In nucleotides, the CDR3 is TGTGCCAGCAGCTTAGGGGCTAGCGGGAGGGTTTACAATGAGCAGTTCTTC.